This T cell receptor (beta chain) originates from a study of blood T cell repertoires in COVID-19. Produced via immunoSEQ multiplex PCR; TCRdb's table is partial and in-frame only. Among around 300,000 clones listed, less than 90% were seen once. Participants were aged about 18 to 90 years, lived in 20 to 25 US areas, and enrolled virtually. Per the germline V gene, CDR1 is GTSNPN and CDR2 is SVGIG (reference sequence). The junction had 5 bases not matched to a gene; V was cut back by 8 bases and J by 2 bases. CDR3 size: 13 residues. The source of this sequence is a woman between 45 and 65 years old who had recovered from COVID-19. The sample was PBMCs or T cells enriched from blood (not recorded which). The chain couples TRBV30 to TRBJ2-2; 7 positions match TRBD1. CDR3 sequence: CALGQSNTGELFF. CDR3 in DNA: TGTGCCCTGGGACAGAGCAACACCGGGGAGCTGTTTTTT.